Below are 18 T cell receptor beta chains sequenced from a single sample in a study of T-cell reconstitution after alpha-beta-depleted transplantation in children. Preparing the TCRbeta library involved the use of unique molecular identifiers. In TCRdb, the PCR reads were re-called with MiXCR into one record per CDR3 protein. The table lists about 74,000 distinct CDR3 sequences, around 14% of them singletons. Specimen: PBMCs, mostly from graft donor cells, collected 180 days after TCRalphabeta/CD19-depleted stem cell transplant. Receptors were obtained from a male patient between 2 and 10 years old who had a stem cell transplant for acute lymphoblastic leukemia, so the T cells may come from the graft donor.

The J gene is TRBJ2-3, the V gene TRBV4-3, with D possibly TRBD2 on 7 matching bases. V lost 2 bases and J lost 9, with 18 bases in between. This CDR3 has 15 amino acids. Germline CDR1 reads LGHNA; CDR2 reads YSLEER. CDR3 residues: CASSQSRGAPGTQYF. The CDR3 nucleotides are TGCGCCAGCAGCCAAAGTCGGGGGGCCCCGGGGACGCAGTATTTT.

This clonotype was detected a few times. This chain uses TRBV28 with TRBJ2-7, with 11 positions matching TRBD2. The trim removed 3 bases at V and 3 bases at J, leaving 4 bases unmatched. The CDR3 extends over 15 amino acids. From germline, CDR1 is MDHEN and CDR2 SYDVKM. CDR3 sequence (DNA): TGTGCCAGCAGTTTGAAACTAGCGGGAGTCTACGAGCAGTACTTC. Protein sequence: CASSLKLAGVYEQYF.

This clonotype was picked up a small number of times. The chain links TRBV10-1 to TRBJ2-3; D tentatively reads TRBD1 or TRBD2 (6 bases each). V lost 8 bases and J 0 bases, leaving 18 bases between the germline ends. Germline CDR1 reads WNHNN; CDR2 reads SYGVQD (reference sequence). CDR3 length: 16 amino acids. The CDR3 DNA follows: TGCGCCAGCGGGGACGGGGGCGTGGGCAGCACAGATACGCAGTATTTT. Protein product: CASGDGGVGSTDTQYF.

The chain combines TRBV10-3 with TRBJ2-2, with D possibly matching TRBD2 (5 bases). Looked up from germline, CDR1 is ENHRY and CDR2 is SYGVKD. V shed 10 bases and J shed 2 bases, with 14 bases lying between them. CDR3 length equals 14 residues. The CDR3 loop is CATPTGTNTGELFF. CDR3 bases: TGTGCCACCCCGACGGGAACTAACACCGGGGAGCTGTTTTTT.

This clonotype has more than one count but fewer than ten. This chain links TRBV4-3 with TRBJ2-1; D is possibly TRBD1 or TRBD2 (5 bases each). V gave up 1 base and J gave up 1 base, with 14 bases separating them. Germline V gives CDR1 LGHNA, CDR2 YSLEER. CDR3 length equals 17 residues. The DNA of the CDR3 is TGCGCCAGCAGCCAAGGAGGGACCGAATATTCCTACAATGAGCAGTTCTTC. As protein: CASSQGGTEYSYNEQFF.

There are a few counts of this clonotype. The chain uses TRBV6-2 or TRBV6-3 and TRBJ1-5; D is ambiguous. CDR3 length: 12 amino acids. V shed 0 bases and J shed 7 bases, with 4 bases lying between them. Looked up from germline, CDR1 is MNHEY and CDR2 is SVGEGT. The CDR3 DNA reads TGTGCCAGCAGTTACTCGAAACAGCCCCAGCATTTT. Its protein product is CASSYSKQPQHF.

The chain employs TRBV4-1 and TRBJ2-1, with TRBD2 identical over 8 bases. Germline V gives CDR1 MGHRA, CDR2 YSYEKL. The CDR3 totals 17 residues. The V segment lost 3 bases and the J segment 4 bases; nucleotides outside the gene matches: 11. The CDR3 coding sequence is TGCGCCAGCAGCCAGCCCCCTGGAGCGGGAGAGTACAATGAGCAGTTCTTC. This gives the protein CASSQPPGAGEYNEQFF.

This clonotype has only a few counts. The V and J genes are TRBV24-1 and TRBJ2-5; D remains unclear. This CDR3 contains 13 residues. Germline CDR1 is KGHDR and CDR2 is SFDVKD. V was shortened by 5 bases and J by 5 bases, with 11 bases between the two germline ends. The CDR3 bases are TGTGCCACCAGTGTTGGGTCATCGGAGACCCAGTACTTC. This translates into CATSVGSSETQYF.

This clonotype was counted only a few times. This chain connects TRBV9 to TRBJ2-3, with 8 bases matching TRBD2. CDR1 is SGDLS and CDR2 is YYNGEE in the germline V gene. The CDR3 runs 15 residues. J lost 5 bases, V lost 0 bases, and 5 bases had no gene match. The CDR3 DNA is TGTGCCAGCAGCGTAGAAGCGGGAGAGATAGATACGCAGTATTTT. It translates to CASSVEAGEIDTQYF. Full variable domain (rest looked up from reference TRBV9 and TRBJ2-3): DSGVTQTPKHLITATGQRVTLRCSPRSGDLSVYWYQQSLDQGLQFLIQYYNGEERAKGNILERFSAQQFPDLHSELNLSSLELGDSALYFCASSVEAGEIDTQYFGPGTRLTVL.

This clonotype came up once. The V gene is TRBV5-6, the J gene TRBJ2-7; the D gene is possibly TRBD2 (6 bases). There are 14 residues in the CDR3. V lost 1 base and J lost 3, with 11 bases in between. Germline lookup yields CDR1 SGHDT and CDR2 YYEEEE. Written as DNA, the CDR3 is TGTGCCAGCAGCTTGTGGGACTTGTACTACGAGCAGTACTTC. It encodes CASSLWDLYYEQYF.

This clonotype occurred a few times. The CDR3 sequence: CASSLGSARYEQYF. DNA of the CDR3: TGTGCCAGCAGTTTAGGATCTGCGCGGTACGAGCAGTACTTC. V usage is TRBV27 and J usage is TRBJ2-7; no reliable D call. V lost 2 bases and J lost 4, with 12 bases in between. The CDR3 extends over 14 amino acids. Germline loops: CDR1 MNHEY, CDR2 SMNVEV (reference sequence).

In its sample, this clonotype was seen a few times. The chain is built from TRBV10-3 and TRBJ2-5; D remains ambiguous. Germline assignment: CDR1 ENHRY and CDR2 SYGVKD. V shed 6 bases and J shed 5 bases, with 7 bases lying between them. This CDR3 region has 11 residues. CDR3 region: CAISDRETQYF. The CDR3 bases are TGTGCCATCAGCGACCGGGAGACCCAGTACTTC.

Remarks on this clonotype: The junction and the germline gene differ at one end; a read error may be behind it. The CDR3 here is CSSSRDRYTDTQYF. CDR3 bases: TGTTCCAGCAGCCGGGACAGATACACAGATACGCAGTATTTT. The gene calls are TRBV11-2 and TRBJ2-3, with TRBD1 identical over 7 bases. Germline assignment: CDR1 SGHAT and CDR2 FQNNGV. The CDR3 is made up of 14 amino acids.

This clonotype turned up a few times. V usage is TRBV19 and J usage is TRBJ2-1, with D uncertain. V lost 5 bases to trimming and J lost 0 bases, with 8 bases between them. The CDR3 is made up of 14 amino acids. In germline, CDR1 is LNHDA, CDR2 SQIVND (reference sequence). In DNA form, the CDR3 reads TGTGCCAGTAGTCCCCTCGTCTCCTACAATGAGCAGTTCTTC. As protein: CASSPLVSYNEQFF.

The chain recombines TRBV5-1 with TRBJ2-5; no firm D call. Trimming took 4 bases from V and 2 from J, leaving 9 bases between them. CDR3 size: 13 residues. Germline CDR1 SGHRS, CDR2 YFSETQ. Written as DNA, the CDR3 is TGCGCCAGCAGCGTGGACGGTCAAGAGACCCAGTACTTC. Amino acid sequence: CASSVDGQETQYF.

The sample holds a few counts of this clonotype. The V and J genes are TRBV7-3 and TRBJ2-7; 8 positions match TRBD1. J gave up 3 bases and V 0 bases, and 7 bases lay outside the gene matches. CDR3 length: 16 amino acids. Germline V gene data show CDR1 as SGHTA and CDR2 as FQGTGA. The CDR3 DNA follows: TGTGCCAGCAGCTTAACGGGGGCAGGGGGCCGCTACGAGCAGTACTTC. Translated, it gives CASSLTGAGGRYEQYF.

With regard to this clonotype: At one boundary the junction diverges from the germline segment, which might be a read error. The V and J genes are TRBV11-2 and TRBJ2-7; D gene ambiguous. CDR1 SGHAT and CDR2 FQNNGV come from the germline V gene. The CDR3 is 16 amino acids. CDR3 in DNA: TGTGCCTGCAGCTTCCTTGAGGCGCGCCCCCCTCACGAGCAGTACTTC. Amino acids: CACSFLEARPPHEQYF. Full variable domain (outside the CDR3, taken from reference TRBV11-2 and TRBJ2-7): EAGVAQSPRYKIIEKRQSVAFWCNPISGHATLYWYQQILGQGPKLLIQFQNNGVVDDSQLPKDRFSAERLKGVDSTLKIQPAKLEDSAVYLCACSFLEARPPHEQYFGPGTRLTVT.

This sequence joins TRBV7-2 and TRBJ2-5; TRBD1 is a possible D gene (5 bases). In germline, CDR1 is SGHTA, CDR2 FQGNSA. The length of the CDR3 is 15 residues. V lost 1 base, J lost 2 bases, and 11 bases lay in between. For the CDR3, the DNA is TGTGCCAGCAGCTTAGTCGGACAACTTCAAGAGACCCAGTACTTC. This sequence encodes CASSLVGQLQETQYF.